This T cell receptor beta chain stems from a study of TIL therapy for anti-PD-1-resistant metastatic lung cancer. For the study at large: Tumors were harvested before any PD-1/PD-L1 blockade. By whole-exome sequencing, median non-synonymous tumor mutation burden was roughly 1.6 mutations per megabase.

J lost 5 bases, V lost 4 bases, and 11 bases had no gene match. The CDR3 extends over 15 amino acids. In germline, CDR1 is SEHNR, CDR2 FQNEAQ (reference sequence). With respect to this clone: The target antigen is unknown.

Study findings and constraints: Infused TIL clonotypes partially replaced the baseline blood repertoire, then decayed over months.

The immunoSEQ assay was v3. Each library reached 1.5 million to 2.5 million read pairs, or roughly 5-6 million at deep level. The repertoire was sequenced with immunoSEQ multiplex PCR; TCRdb's copy has only in-frame clones and lacks some. The data show approximately 60,000 clones, around 67% seen once. Time point noted: pre-treatment sample, taken before nivolumab and TIL therapy. The sequence came from a person between 30 and 79 years old with non-small cell lung cancer. Sequences were derived from blood, sampled at baseline. This sequence joins TRBV7-9 and TRBJ2-7; 7 nucleotides match TRBD1. CDR3 DNA: TGTGCCAGCAGCTCTCTTAGGGGGCGCGGCGACGAGCAGTACTTC. Its translation is CASSSLRGRGDEQYF.